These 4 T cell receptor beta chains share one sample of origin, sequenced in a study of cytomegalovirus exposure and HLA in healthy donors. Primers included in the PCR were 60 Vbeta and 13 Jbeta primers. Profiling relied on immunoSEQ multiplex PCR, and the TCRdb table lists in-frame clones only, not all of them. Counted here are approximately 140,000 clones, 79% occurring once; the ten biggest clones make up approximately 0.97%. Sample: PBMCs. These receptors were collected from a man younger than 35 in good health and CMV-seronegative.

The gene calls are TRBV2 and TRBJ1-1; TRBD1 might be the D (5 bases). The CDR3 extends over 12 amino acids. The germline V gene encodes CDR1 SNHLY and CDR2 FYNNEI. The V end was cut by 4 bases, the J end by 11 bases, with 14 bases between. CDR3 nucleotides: TGTGCCAGCAGTGCCGCCGCCCCAGGGGCTTTCTTT. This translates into CASSAAAPGAFF.

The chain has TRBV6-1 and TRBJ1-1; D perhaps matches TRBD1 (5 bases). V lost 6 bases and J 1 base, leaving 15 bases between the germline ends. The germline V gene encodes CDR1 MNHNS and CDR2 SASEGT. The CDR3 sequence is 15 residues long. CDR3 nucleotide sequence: TGTGCCAGCAGGCCCGACCAGGGCTGGAACACTGAAGCTTTCTTT. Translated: CASRPDQGWNTEAFF.

The chain's CDR3 is CASSLLGQGQETQYF. The CDR3 DNA reads as TGTGCCAGCAGCTTATTGGGACAGGGGCAAGAGACCCAGTACTTC. The chain uses TRBV5-6 and TRBJ2-5; TRBD1 agrees at 10 bases. Germline trimming cut 2 bases from V and 2 bases from J; bases unmatched to any gene: 3. Looked up from germline, CDR1 is SGHDT and CDR2 is YYEEEE. The CDR3 consists of 15 residues.

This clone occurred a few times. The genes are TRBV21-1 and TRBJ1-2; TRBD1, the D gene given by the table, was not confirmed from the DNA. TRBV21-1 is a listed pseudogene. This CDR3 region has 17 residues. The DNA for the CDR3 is TGTGCCAGCAGCAAAAAGACAGGGTCTTGTAGGTGGGATGGCTACACCTTC. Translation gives CASSKKTGSCRWDGYTF.